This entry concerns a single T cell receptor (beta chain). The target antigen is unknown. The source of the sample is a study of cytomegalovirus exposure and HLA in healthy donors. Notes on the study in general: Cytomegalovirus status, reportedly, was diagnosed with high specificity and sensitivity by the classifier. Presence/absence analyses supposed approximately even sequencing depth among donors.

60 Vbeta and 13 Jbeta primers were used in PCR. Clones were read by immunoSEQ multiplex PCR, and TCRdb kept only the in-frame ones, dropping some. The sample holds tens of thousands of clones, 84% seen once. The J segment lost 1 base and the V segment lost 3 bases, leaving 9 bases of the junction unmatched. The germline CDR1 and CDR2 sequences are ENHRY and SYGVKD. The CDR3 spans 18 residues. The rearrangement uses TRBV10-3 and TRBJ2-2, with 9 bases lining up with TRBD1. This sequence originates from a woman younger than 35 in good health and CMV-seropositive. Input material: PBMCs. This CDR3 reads CAISDGVGTGKNTGELFF. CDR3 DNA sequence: TGTGCCATCAGTGATGGGGTGGGGACAGGGAAGAACACCGGGGAGCTGTTTTTT.